This is a list of T cell receptor beta chains from one sample in a study of HIV-infected children after antiretroviral therapy interruption. One entry per CDR3 protein results from TCRdb running MiXCR on the 3' RACE reads. Here the sample spans 90,000 or so distinct CDR3 sequences, 6.9% being singletons. This sample comprised CD45RA+ CD4+ T cells from PBMCs, pooled from several time points, obtained from a donor given antiretroviral therapy, either interrupted or continuous. These receptors all stem from a pool of human donors with HIV. The CDR3 runs from the conserved cysteine through the conserved F or W. Each record gives: V gene, J gene, clone size, D gene, CDR3 DNA, CDR3 protein. D genes are given only for firm matches. Some rows have no size entry. The others give once, few or many, or a class for an expanded clone.

TRBV6-2/TRBV6-3,TRBJ1-5,many,.,TGTGCCAGCAGTTACTCGACCAGGACTTATAGCAATCAGCCCCAGCATTTT,CASSYSTRTYSNQPQHF
TRBV5-1,TRBJ2-5,few,.,TGCGCCAGCAGCTTAGTCCCCGCGGCTCAAGAGACCCAGTACTTC,CASSLVPAAQETQYF
TRBV19,TRBJ1-4,many,.,TGTGCCAGTAGTAGTCGGCCGAATGAAAAACTGTTTTTT,CASSSRPNEKLFF
TRBV12-3/TRBV12-4,TRBJ1-4,many,.,TGTGCCAGCAGCCCGAGATTTGGAGGGGGTGAAAAACTGTTTTTT,CASSPRFGGGEKLFF
TRBV28,TRBJ1-4,few,.,TGTGCCACCTCTGGACAGAACGATGAAAAACTGTTTTTT,CATSGQNDEKLFF
TRBV12-3/TRBV12-4,TRBJ2-2,many,TRBD1,TGTGCCAGCAGTTTTTTAGTGACAGGGGACACCGGGGAGCTGTTTTTT,CASSFLVTGDTGELFF
TRBV20-1,TRBJ1-1,many,TRBD1,TGCAGTGCTCGAATGACCGGACAGGGAGAGCACACTGAAGCTTTCTTT,CSARMTGQGEHTEAFF
TRBV4-1,TRBJ1-1,many,.,TGCGCCAGCAGCCAGGTTCTACTGAACACTGAAGCTTTCTTT,CASSQVLLNTEAFF
TRBV18,TRBJ2-1,many,.,TGTGCCAGCTCACCAAACGCGGGTCCTGGCTCCTACAATGAGCAGTTCTTC,CASSPNAGPGSYNEQFF
TRBV5-1,TRBJ2-1,few,TRBD2,TGCGCCAGCAGCACCCGAAGAGGGCTAGCGGGGTCCTACAATGAGCAGTTCTTC,CASSTRRGLAGSYNEQFF
TRBV10-2,TRBJ2-7,.,TRBD1,TGCGCCAGCCTCGGGACAGGTTCCTACGAGCAGTACTTC,CASLGTGSYEQYF
TRBV6-5,TRBJ1-1,.,.,TGTGCCAGCAGTTACTCGGCGGACACTGAAGCTTTCTTT,CASSYSADTEAFF
TRBV4-1,TRBJ2-5,many,.,TGCGCCAGCAGCCAAGGCCTTCAAGAGACCCAGTACTTC,CASSQGLQETQYF
TRBV2,TRBJ2-3,.,TRBD2,TGTGCCAGTAGTGAAGGACTAGCGGGGACAAGCACAGATACGCAGTATTTT,CASSEGLAGTSTDTQYF
TRBV12-3/TRBV12-4,TRBJ1-1,.,.,TGTGCCAGCAGTTTTCTGGACGGCCGATTCACTGAAGCTTTCTTT,CASSFLDGRFTEAFF
TRBV6-1,TRBJ2-1,many,.,TGTGCCAGCAGTCCAGAGGGTTGGGGTGGTATGCTGTTCTTC,CASSPEGWGGMLFF
TRBV4-2,TRBJ1-2,.,.,TGTGCCAGCAGCCAAGAGTTTAGGCGGGCGGGGCACTGCACCTTC,CASSQEFRRAGHCTF
TRBV2,TRBJ1-5,many,.,TGTGCCAGCAGTGAAGCTACCACAGTAAGTCAGCCCCAGCATTTT,CASSEATTVSQPQHF
TRBV10-1,TRBJ2-1,many,.,TGCGCCAGCAGTGAATGGGACATCTCCTACAATGAGCAGTTCTTC,CASSEWDISYNEQFF
TRBV2,TRBJ2-2,many,.,TGTGCCAGCACGGGGATACGCGGGGAGCTGTTTTTT,CASTGIRGELFF
TRBV27,TRBJ2-1,many,.,TGTGCCAGCAGTTCATTTCAAACGAATGAGCAGTTCTTC,CASSSFQTNEQFF
TRBV27,TRBJ2-1,once,TRBD2,TGTGCCAGCAGTTTAAGGCTAGCGGGGGGGCGGGAGTACAATGAGCAGTTCTTC,CASSLRLAGGREYNEQFF
TRBV10-3,TRBJ1-1,many,.,TGTGCCATTAAAGGGGGGCCCGGAATGCAAAGTGCTGAAGCTTTCTTT,CAIKGGPGMQSAEAFF
TRBV27,TRBJ2-1,many,.,TGTGCCAGCAGTCGCACCGGGGCCCTAAACAATGAGCAGTTCTTC,CASSRTGALNNEQFF
TRBV7-9,TRBJ1-4,many,TRBD1,TGTGCCAGCAGCTTTACAGGGGGACGTGAAAAACTGTTTTTT,CASSFTGGREKLFF
TRBV6-5,TRBJ2-5,.,TRBD2,TGTGCCAGCAGGGATCCGGGACTAGGGAGAGAGACCCAGTACTTC,CASRDPGLGRETQYF
TRBV20-1,TRBJ2-3,many,TRBD2,TGCAGTGCTAGAGCCCCTAGCGGGGACACAGATACGCAGTATTTT,CSARAPSGDTDTQYF
TRBV19,TRBJ1-4,.,.,TGTGCCAGCAGTGATGAAGGGGCAACTAATGAAAAACTGTTTTTT,CASSDEGATNEKLFF
TRBV5-1,TRBJ2-1,many,TRBD2,TGCGCCAGCAGCTTGGCCCCGCTAGCGGGGGTAAATGAGCAGTTCTTC,CASSLAPLAGVNEQFF
TRBV5-1,TRBJ2-1,few,.,TGCGCCAGCAGCTTGACCGGAACCTCCTACAATGAGCAGTTCTTC,CASSLTGTSYNEQFF
TRBV28,TRBJ1-2,many,TRBD1,TGTGCCAGCAGGACGCACAGGGGGCAGCCCTATGGCTACACCTTC,CASRTHRGQPYGYTF
TRBV6-5,TRBJ1-2,many,.,TGTGCCAGCAGTTACTCCCGCACCCTCGACAGCCCGTATGGCTACACCTTC,CASSYSRTLDSPYGYTF
TRBV11-2,TRBJ1-6,.,.,TGTGCCAGCAGCTTAGACGGCCACTATAATTCACCCCTCCACTTT,CASSLDGHYNSPLHF
TRBV23-1,TRBJ2-1,few,TRBD2,TGCGCCAGCACCTTTCGAGCGGGGAATGAGCAGTTCTTC,CASTFRAGNEQFF
TRBV5-1,TRBJ2-5,few,.,TGCGCCAGCAGCTCTCAGGTTCATCAAGAGACCCAGTACTTC,CASSSQVHQETQYF
TRBV7-9,TRBJ2-6,many,.,TGTGCCAGCAGCTTAGGCGAAGTCCTGACTTTC,CASSLGEVLTF
TRBV6-6,TRBJ2-2,.,TRBD1,TGTGCCAGCAGGTGGGACAGGGGGAATAAACCAATACCACCGAGGGAGCTGTTTTTT,CASRWDRGNKPIPPRELFF